A selection of T cell receptor beta chains follows, all from one sample in a study of Tregs in tolerant kidney transplant recipients. Data came from immunoSEQ multiplex PCR; TCRdb stores just in-frame clones and leaves some out. The sample has 100,000 to 130,000 clones; almost 90% are singletons. Here the sequenced sample was CD4+ T cells from blood, taken before the transplant. These receptor sequences come from a human donor who received a combined kidney and bone marrow transplant. CDR3s include the opening cysteine and the closing phenylalanine or tryptophan. The D gene is left open where the match is weak. Only part of the rows carry a size: once, few, many, or a class if the clone is expanded.

>15|.|TRBV13|TRBJ2-1|TRBD2
CASSYEGLAYNEQFF
TGTGCCAGCAGCTACGAGGGACTAGCCTACAATGAGCAGTTCTTC
>13|.|TRBV10-3|TRBJ1-2|.
CAINQDSFYGYTF
TGTGCCATCAACCAAGACAGCTTTTATGGCTACACCTTC
>14|.|TRBV2|TRBJ2-2|.
CASSGIRVTGELFF
TGTGCCAGCAGTGGGATCAGGGTCACCGGGGAGCTGTTTTTT
>19|.|TRBV7-8|TRBJ1-1|.
CASSFRGLDSRKDNTEAFF
TGTGCCAGCAGCTTTAGGGGGTTGGACAGCCGCAAGGATAACACTGAAGCTTTCTTT
>15|.|TRBV28|TRBJ2-2|.
CASSLLALGTGELFF
TGTGCCAGCAGCCTTCTAGCGTTGGGCACCGGGGAGCTGTTTTTT
>18|.|TRBV5-4|TRBJ2-1|.
CASSPGQGLRGGYNEQFF
TGTGCCAGCAGCCCTGGCCAGGGGCTAAGGGGTGGGTACAATGAGCAGTTCTTC
>14|once|TRBV6-4|TRBJ2-1|TRBD2
CASSFTSGVNEQFF
TGTGCCAGCAGTTTCACTAGCGGCGTGAATGAGCAGTTCTTC
>13|.|TRBV19|TRBJ2-1|.
CASSISTNNEQFF
TGTGCCAGTAGTATTTCCACTAACAATGAGCAGTTCTTC
>18|.|TRBV9|TRBJ1-1|TRBD1
CASSVAGTGVPSRTEAFF
TGTGCCAGCAGCGTAGCTGGGACAGGAGTTCCCAGTAGGACTGAAGCTTTCTTT
>12|.|TRBV29-1|TRBJ1-1|.
CSVVRSTTEAFF
TGCAGCGTTGTAAGGAGTACCACTGAAGCTTTCTTT
>14|.|TRBV28|TRBJ2-2|.
CASIMAGVTGELFF
TGTGCCAGCATTATGGCAGGGGTCACCGGGGAGCTGTTTTTT
>15|.|TRBV2|TRBJ2-3|.
CASSDLGVQADTQYF
TGTGCCAGCAGTGATCTAGGGGTTCAGGCAGATACGCAGTATTTT
>14|.|TRBV7-2|TRBJ1-2|TRBD1
CASSRDRDRGISTF
TGTGCCAGCAGCCGTGACCGGGACAGGGGGATATCCACCTTC
>15|.|TRBV2|TRBJ2-2|TRBD1
CASSEVRQGSGELFF
TGTGCCAGCAGTGAAGTTAGACAGGGGTCCGGGGAGCTGTTTTTT
>14|.|TRBV6-5|TRBJ2-7|TRBD2
CASSRGGDVYEQYF
TGTGCCAGCAGTCGCGGGGGGGATGTCTACGAGCAGTACTTC
>15|.|TRBV7-9|TRBJ1-6|TRBD1
CASSLSDRGNSPLHF
TGTGCCAGCAGCTTGTCCGACAGGGGCAATTCACCCCTCCACTTT
>15|.|TRBV11-2|TRBJ2-1|.
CASSLGQGRWNEQFF
TGTGCCAGCAGCTTAGGGCAGGGCCGGTGGAATGAGCAGTTCTTC
>16|.|TRBV28|TRBJ2-3|.
CASMGEEGPSTDTQYF
TGTGCCAGCATGGGGGAGGAAGGGCCTAGCACAGATACGCAGTATTTT
>16|once|TRBV4-2|TRBJ2-5|TRBD1
CASSQDRGQGGETQYF
TGTGCCAGCAGCCAAGACCGAGGACAGGGGGGGGAGACCCAGTACTTC
>13|.|TRBV9|TRBJ2-7|.
CASSADSFGEQYF
TGTGCCAGCAGCGCCGACAGTTTCGGGGAGCAGTACTTC
>15|.|TRBV5-4|TRBJ2-1|TRBD2
CASSPWTSRYNEQFF
TGTGCCAGCAGCCCTTGGACTAGCCGATACAATGAGCAGTTCTTC
>15|.|TRBV6-1|TRBJ1-4|.
CASSLDSVGNEKLFF
TGTGCCAGCAGCCTAGACAGTGTAGGAAATGAAAAACTGTTTTTT
>16|.|TRBV6-4|TRBJ1-2|TRBD1
CASSDSGQGPVYGYTF
TGTGCCAGCAGTGACTCGGGACAGGGTCCGGTCTATGGCTACACCTTC
>14|.|TRBV7-9|TRBJ1-2|.
CASSPFPSNYGYTF
TGTGCCAGCAGCCCCTTCCCCTCTAACTATGGCTACACCTTC
>16|.|TRBV11-2|TRBJ2-7|TRBD1
CASSSQRTGGSYEQYF
TGTGCCAGCAGCTCCCAAAGGACAGGGGGCTCCTACGAGCAGTACTTC
>15|.|TRBV6-5|TRBJ1-2|TRBD1
CASAAQGAVGYGYTF
TGTGCCAGCGCTGCCCAGGGGGCAGTTGGATATGGCTACACCTTC
>15|.|TRBV19|TRBJ2-1|.
CASSSGQASYNEQFF
TGTGCCAGTAGCAGTGGGCAGGCGTCCTACAATGAGCAGTTCTTC
>11|.|TRBV7-6|TRBJ2-7|.
CASVGDYEQYF
TGTGCCTCCGTCGGGGACTACGAGCAGTACTTC
>14|.|TRBV6-5|TRBJ1-2|.
CASSYPRVNYGYTF
TGTGCCAGCAGTTACCCACGGGTTAACTATGGCTACACCTTC
>14|.|TRBV6-1|TRBJ1-5|.
CASCEGQPNQPQHF
TGTGCCAGCTGCGAAGGACAACCTAATCAGCCCCAGCATTTT
>13|.|TRBV27|TRBJ1-6|TRBD1
CATAGTANSPLHF
TGTGCCACCGCCGGGACAGCAAATTCACCCCTCCACTTT
>15|.|TRBV7-2|TRBJ1-3|.
CASSRHGGGGNTIYF
TGTGCCAGCAGCCGTCACGGAGGTGGGGGAAACACCATATATTTT
>13|.|TRBV9|TRBJ2-3|TRBD2
CASSASGADTQYF
TGTGCCAGCAGCGCCAGCGGGGCCGATACGCAGTATTTT
>16|.|TRBV11-2|TRBJ1-2|TRBD1
CASSYLRGQGSYGYTF
TGTGCCAGCAGCTATCTCAGAGGACAGGGAAGCTATGGCTACACCTTC
>14|.|TRBV21-1|TRBJ1-1|.
CASSAGQGGTEAFF
TGTGCCAGCAGCGCCGGACAGGGGGGGACTGAAGCTTTCTTT
>12|few|TRBV7-2|TRBJ2-3|.
CASSAYTDTQYF
TGTGCCAGCAGCGCGTACACAGATACGCAGTATTTT
>12|.|TRBV19|TRBJ1-1|TRBD1
CASSWGQGEAFF
TGTGCCAGTAGCTGGGGACAGGGTGAAGCTTTCTTT
>11|.|TRBV10-3|TRBJ1-1|.
CAIRTDDEAFF
TGTGCCATCCGGACAGATGATGAAGCTTTCTTT
>13|once|TRBV27|TRBJ2-1|.
CASSLNRYNEQFF
TGTGCCAGCAGTTTAAACAGATACAATGAGCAGTTCTTC
>14|.|TRBV4-1|TRBJ1-1|.
CASSPRQLNTEAFF
TGCGCCAGCAGTCCCCGACAGCTGAACACTGAAGCTTTCTTT
>14|.|TRBV19|TRBJ1-5|TRBD1
CASSIRGDNQPQHF
TGTGCCAGTAGTATCAGGGGGGACAATCAGCCCCAGCATTTT
>13|.|TRBV6-1|TRBJ1-2|.
CASSGLQGRGYTF
TGTGCCAGCAGTGGGCTACAGGGACGAGGCTACACCTTC
>14|.|TRBV28|TRBJ2-7|TRBD1
CASMGQALSYEQYF
TGTGCCAGCATGGGACAGGCGCTTTCCTACGAGCAGTACTTC
>14|.|TRBV11-2|TRBJ2-7|.
CASSLAAFSYEQYF
TGTGCCAGCAGCTTAGCCGCGTTTTCCTACGAGCAGTACTTC
>16|.|TRBV14|TRBJ2-2|TRBD2
CASSQGSSGGTGELFF
TGTGCCAGCAGCCAAGGGTCTAGCGGGGGGACCGGGGAGCTGTTTTTT
>15|.|TRBV4-1|TRBJ1-2|.
CASSQDPREFYGYTF
TGCGCCAGCAGCCAAGATCCGAGGGAATTCTATGGCTACACCTTC
>13|.|TRBV5-1|TRBJ2-7|.
CASSFQGNNEQYF
TGCGCCAGCAGCTTTCAGGGGAACAACGAGCAGTACTTC
>13|.|TRBV5-6|TRBJ1-2|TRBD1
CASRKQGGYGYTF
TGTGCCAGCAGGAAACAGGGGGGATATGGCTACACCTTC
>12|.|TRBV7-9|TRBJ1-2|.
CASTGITDGYTF
TGTGCCAGCACGGGGATTACTGATGGCTACACCTTC
>13|once|TRBV18|TRBJ1-5|.
CASSPVGNQPQHF
TGTGCCAGCTCACCGGTCGGTAATCAGCCCCAGCATTTT
>13|once|TRBV25-1|TRBJ1-2|.
CASSDQGYYGYTF
TGTGCCAGCAGTGACCAGGGGTACTATGGCTACACCTTC
>15|.|TRBV28|TRBJ2-7|.
CASSLGGGSSYEQYF
TGTGCCAGCAGTTTAGGCGGAGGTAGCTCCTACGAGCAGTACTTC
>15|.|TRBV5-4|TRBJ2-1|TRBD2
CASSSGLAGVGEQFF
TGTGCCAGCAGCTCGGGACTAGCGGGGGTGGGTGAGCAGTTCTTC
>13|.|TRBV10-3|TRBJ1-1|.
CAIRGQMNTEAFF
TGTGCCATCAGAGGACAGATGAACACTGAAGCTTTCTTT
>15|.|TRBV7-2|TRBJ1-1|.
CASSLGVQGVTEAFF
TGTGCCAGCAGCTTAGGAGTACAAGGGGTCACTGAAGCTTTCTTT
>14|.|TRBV5-4|TRBJ2-3|.
CASSSNPGTDTQYF
TGTGCCAGCAGCTCCAACCCCGGGACAGATACGCAGTATTTT
>15|.|TRBV25-1|TRBJ2-6|.
CASSDTGSGANVLTF
TGTGCCAGCAGTGATACAGGGTCTGGGGCCAACGTCCTGACTTTC